These 29 T cell receptor beta chains originate from one sample sequenced in a study of T cell responses to AZD1222 COVID-19 vaccine. This table comes from immunoSEQ multiplex PCR, and its TCRdb copy is limited to in-frame clones, with some not included. The sample includes 170,000 or so clones, less than 95% of them seen just once. This specimen consisted of peripheral blood, obtained on day 0 of AZD1222 vaccination. The receptors originated from an adult in good health.

The gene calls are TRBV4-3 and TRBJ1-2; D not resolved. CDR3 length equals 13 residues. Trimming left V 0 bases short and J 7 bases short, with 9 bases between. Germline CDR1 LGHNA, CDR2 YSLEER. CDR3 region: CASSQERTRGYTF. The CDR3 coding sequence is TGCGCCAGCAGCCAAGAGCGGACTCGTGGCTACACCTTC.

This clone came up once. This chain connects TRBV21-1 to TRBJ1-2; the listed D gene, TRBD1, was not tested against the DNA. TRBV21-1 has pseudogene status. CDR3 length equals 11 residues. DNA for the CDR3: TGTGCCAGCGCACAGGGGTATGGCTACACCTTC. The encoded protein is CASAQGYGYTF.

About this clone: A junction boundary mismatches the germline segment, possibly from a read error. The V call is TRBV19, the J call TRBJ2-7, with D unresolved. In germline, CDR1 is LNHDA, CDR2 SQIVND (reference sequence). This CDR3 region has 12 residues. The CDR3 loop is CATSIGSYEQYF. Here the CDR3 DNA reads TGTGCCACTAGTATTGGCTCCTACGAGCAGTACTTC.

The chain links TRBV6-4 to TRBJ2-1; no reliable D call. CDR3 size: 11 residues. The V and J ends lost 4 bases and 11 bases respectively, with 9 bases between them. Per germline, CDR1 MRHNA and CDR2 SNTAGT. The CDR3 here is CASSVGFQQFF. The CDR3 region has the DNA TGTGCCAGCAGTGTGGGCTTTCAGCAGTTCTTC.

This clone has a single count. The J gene is TRBJ2-1, the V gene TRBV7-2, with D unclear. The CDR3 runs to 13 residues. The V end lost 0 bases, the J end lost 7 bases, and 7 bases lay between the germline ends. In germline, CDR1 is SGHTA, CDR2 FQGNSA. CDR3 region: CASSLAYGNEQFF. The CDR3 DNA is TGTGCCAGCAGCTTAGCGTACGGTAATGAGCAGTTCTTC.

This sequence joins TRBV27 and TRBJ1-1, with D possibly matching TRBD1 (6 bases). The CDR3 extends over 11 amino acids. V was shortened by 6 bases and J by 9 bases, with 11 bases between the two germline ends. Germline V gene sequence: CDR1 MNHEY, CDR2 SMNVEV (reference sequence). As DNA, the CDR3 is TGTGCCAGCAGACGAGGACAGCAAGCTTTCTTT. Its translation: CASRRGQQAFF.

This clone was seen only a few times. This sequence joins TRBV6-2 or TRBV6-3 and TRBJ2-3; either TRBD1 or TRBD2 may fit D (5 bases each). This CDR3 is 15 amino acids long. The V gene lost 6 bases and the J gene lost 3 bases, with 16 bases spanning the gap. CDR1 and CDR2 (germline): MNHEY, SVGEGT. CDR3 sequence reads: CASSPTEGQTDTQYF. For the CDR3, the DNA is TGTGCCAGCAGCCCTACAGAGGGGCAGACAGATACGCAGTATTTT.

The chain is built from TRBV28 and TRBJ1-5, with D possibly TRBD1 on 5 matching bases. Between the trimmed V and J ends, which lost 8 bases and 7 bases, there was a span of 18 bases. The germline CDR1 and CDR2 sequences are MDHEN and SYDVKM. This CDR3 spans 14 amino acids. The CDR3 spells CASLFAGRDQPQHF. The CDR3 DNA sequence: TGTGCCAGCCTTTTCGCAGGGAGAGACCAGCCCCAGCATTTT.

The chain has TRBV6-4 and TRBJ1-3; 8 bases map to TRBD1. V was pared by 9 bases and J by 2 bases, with 6 bases of the junction left unmatched. Germline loops: CDR1 MRHNA, CDR2 SNTAGT. CDR3 size: 14 residues. CDR3 region: CARSKQGAGNTIYF. CDR3 nucleotides: TGTGCCAGGTCGAAACAGGGGGCTGGAAACACCATATATTTT.

The V and J genes are TRBV4-2 and TRBJ1-2; TRBD1 aligns across 10 bases. V dropped 3 bases and J dropped 4; count of bases not matched to a gene: 8. Germline CDR1 and CDR2: LGHNA and YNFKEQ. The CDR3 spans 16 residues. Here the CDR3 reads CASSQSTGGRGYGYTF. In DNA form, the CDR3 reads TGTGCCAGCAGCCAGTCGACAGGGGGCAGGGGCTATGGCTACACCTTC.

This rearrangement joins TRBV9 to TRBJ1-2, with 8 bases matching TRBD1. The junction had 1 base not matched to a gene; V was cut back by 2 bases and J by 4 bases. The CDR3 is made up of 13 amino acids. The germline gives CDR1 SGDLS, CDR2 YYNGEE. The CDR3 bases are TGTGCCAGCAGCGTGGGGACAGGCTATGGCTACACCTTC. Its translation: CASSVGTGYGYTF.

The chain is built from TRBV4-2 and TRBJ2-7, with TRBD2 matching 14 bases. Trimming at V came to 4 bases and at J to 2 bases, leaving 13 bases not matched to a gene. The CDR3 has 19 residues. The V gene's germline CDR1 is LGHNA and CDR2 YNFKEQ. The CDR3: CASSLGLAGASYSPYEQYF. CDR3 nucleotides: TGTGCCAGCAGCCTGGGACTAGCGGGGGCATCCTATTCCCCCTACGAGCAGTACTTC.

As DNA, the CDR3 is TGTGCCAGCAGCCCGCGGACCGAGGAGACCCAGTACTTC. Translating it yields CASSPRTEETQYF. The chain carries TRBV5-4 and TRBJ2-5; D gene unclear. CDR1 is SGHNT, CDR2 YYREEE, per germline (reference sequence). CDR3 size: 13 residues. Trimming left V 4 bases short and J 5 bases short, with 12 bases between.

In regard to this clone: Other DNA sequences in the sample encode the same CDR3. The chain has TRBV5-6 and TRBJ2-5; unclear D gene. There are 13 residues in the CDR3. Germline V gene sequence: CDR1 SGHDT, CDR2 YYEEEE. V was pared by 4 bases and J by 1 base, with 8 bases between. This chain's CDR3 is CASSPTGQETQYF. CDR3 DNA: TGTGCCAGCAGCCCGACTGGCCAAGAGACCCAGTACTTC.

The V and J genes are TRBV15 and TRBJ1-2, with D possibly being TRBD1 (6 bases). Germline V lookup: CDR1 LNHNV, CDR2 YYDKDF (reference sequence). V lost 0 bases and J 8 bases, leaving 13 bases between the germline ends. CDR3 length: 14 amino acids. This chain's CDR3 is CATSRDPGVGGYTF. The CDR3 DNA is TGTGCCACCAGCAGAGATCCAGGGGTCGGCGGCTACACCTTC.

The J gene is TRBJ2-7, the V gene TRBV5-4, with TRBD2 identical over 9 bases. In germline, CDR1 is SGHNT, CDR2 YYREEE (reference sequence). The V segment lost 2 bases and the J segment 2 bases; nucleotides outside the gene matches: 5. The CDR3 spans 15 residues. The CDR3 DNA reads as TGTGCCAGCAGCTTTATAGCGGGGGATACCTACGAGCAGTACTTC. Amino acids: CASSFIAGDTYEQYF.

This chain links TRBV6-1 with TRBJ2-7, with D perhaps TRBD1 (6 bases). Germline V gene lookup returns CDR1 MNHNS and CDR2 SASEGT. The CDR3 length is 14 residues. V was pared by 6 bases and J by 2 bases, with 14 bases between. CDR3 region: CASRRTGTTYEQYF. CDR3 DNA: TGTGCCAGCAGGCGTACAGGGACCACCTACGAGCAGTACTTC.

The chain couples TRBV5-1 to TRBJ2-1; 15 positions agree with TRBD2. CDR3 length: 18 residues. CDR1 and CDR2 from the germline V gene are SGHRS and YFSETQ. V lost 5 bases, J lost 8 bases, and 14 bases stayed unmatched. The CDR3, as DNA: TGCGCCAGCAGTCCGGGACTAGCGGGGGGCCGCGGATCGGATGAGCAGTTCTTC. Protein: CASSPGLAGGRGSDEQFF.

This clone was observed once. The gene calls are TRBV27 and TRBJ2-1; D might be TRBD1 (6 bases). CDR1 MNHEY and CDR2 SMNVEV come from the germline V gene (reference sequence). Trimming cost V 2 bases and J 7 bases, with 12 bases left between them. This CDR3 is built from 14 residues. The DNA of the CDR3 is TGTGCCAGCAGTTTAGGGGGCAGGGTTAATGAGCAGTTCTTC. It is translated as CASSLGGRVNEQFF.

This chain uses TRBV6-2 or TRBV6-3 with TRBJ1-1, with 7 bases lining up with TRBD1. V lost 2 bases and J lost 1; bases outside the gene matches: 10. The CDR3 totals 17 residues. Germline V lookup: CDR1 MNHEY, CDR2 SVGEGT. The CDR3 sequence is CASSYPFLQGENTEAFF. CDR3 nucleotides: TGTGCCAGCAGTTACCCTTTCCTGCAGGGGGAGAACACTGAAGCTTTCTTT.

The chain joins TRBV6-5 to TRBJ2-7; the D gene is possibly TRBD2 (6 bases). Germline CDR1 MNHEY, CDR2 SVGAGI. Between the trimmed V and J ends, which lost 5 bases and 6 bases, there was a span of 14 bases. The CDR3 runs to 13 residues. The CDR3 nucleotides read TGTGCCAGCAGTCGGGGGAGGACGCGCGAGCAGTACTTC. It is translated as CASSRGRTREQYF.

The chain is built from TRBV11-2 and TRBJ2-2; D is undetermined. Germline assignment: CDR1 SGHAT and CDR2 FQNNGV. The CDR3 spans 14 residues. Trimming stripped 3 bases from V and 1 base from J, with 6 bases between. For the CDR3, the DNA is TGTGCCAGCAGCTTCGTCGAGAACACCGGGGAGCTGTTTTTT. Encoded protein: CASSFVENTGELFF.

The V and J genes are TRBV3-1 (or the pseudogene TRBV3-2) and TRBJ2-2; TRBD2 matches 13 bases. Germline values: CDR1 LGHDT, CDR2 YNNKEL (reference sequence). CDR3 length: 17 residues. J was trimmed by 4 bases and V by 6 bases; bases with no gene match: 8. The CDR3 nucleotides are TGTGCCAGCAGTACACCCGGGACTAGCGGGGTCACCGGGGAGCTGTTTTTT. As protein: CASSTPGTSGVTGELFF.

This clone was observed once. The J gene is TRBJ1-2, the V gene TRBV12-3 or TRBV12-4, with 9 bases aligning to TRBD1. V lost 4 bases to trimming and J lost 5 bases; unmatched junction nucleotides: 2. The CDR3 extends over 13 amino acids. This CDR3 is CASSYDRGYGYTF. CDR3 in DNA: TGTGCCAGCAGTTATGACAGGGGGTATGGCTACACCTTC.

This chain uses TRBV25-1 with TRBJ1-1; 8 positions agree with TRBD1. The junction had 2 bases not matched to a gene; V was cut back by 6 bases and J by 2 bases. CDR3 length: 13 amino acids. CDR1 and CDR2 (germline): MGHDK, SYGVNS. The CDR3, as DNA: TGTGCCAGCAGCGACAGGGGTAACACTGAAGCTTTCTTT. This encodes CASSDRGNTEAFF. Full variable domain (outside the CDR3, taken from reference TRBV25-1 and TRBJ1-1): EADIYQTPRYLVIGTGKKITLECSQTMGHDKMYWYQQDPGMELHLIHYSYGVNSTEKGDLSSESTVSRIRTEHFPLTLESARPSHTSQYLCASSDRGNTEAFFGQGTRLTVV.

This clone appeared a few times. The chain is built from TRBV6-5 and TRBJ1-1; 9 bases are shared with TRBD1. The trim removed 5 bases at V and 4 bases at J, leaving 8 bases unmatched. The CDR3 contains 15 residues. The germline V gene has CDR1 MNHEY and CDR2 SVGAGI. The CDR3 nucleotides read TGTGCCAGCAGTCAAAACCCGACAGGGGGCACTGAAGCTTTCTTT. Protein sequence: CASSQNPTGGTEAFF.

The chain uses TRBV7-6 and TRBJ2-1; 14 nucleotides agree with TRBD2. Germline V gene sequence: CDR1 SGHVS, CDR2 FNYEAQ. J was trimmed by 9 bases and V by 5 bases; bases with no gene match: 6. CDR3 length: 15 residues. CDR3 loop: CASSQTSGGAGEQFF. The CDR3 bases are TGTGCCAGCAGCCAGACTAGCGGGGGGGCCGGTGAGCAGTTCTTC.

The sample holds one count of this clone. J is TRBJ1-4 and V is TRBV6-5; D is uncertain. This CDR3 spans 13 amino acids. The V gene lost 5 bases and the J gene lost 8 bases, with 12 bases spanning the gap. Germline-derived CDR1 and CDR2 are MNHEY and SVGAGI. The chain's CDR3 is CASSRTVGEKLFF. The CDR3 nucleotides read TGTGCCAGCAGTCGTACGGTGGGGGAAAAACTGTTTTTT.

This sequence joins TRBV4-2 and TRBJ2-2, with D possibly TRBD1 on 6 matching bases. Germline lookup yields CDR1 LGHNA and CDR2 YNFKEQ. Trimming shortened V by 0 bases and J by 4 bases, and 9 bases separated the two germline ends. This CDR3 spans 15 amino acids. CDR3 protein: CASSQEEGGTGELFF. The CDR3 DNA reads as TGTGCCAGCAGCCAAGAGGAAGGGGGCACCGGGGAGCTGTTTTTT.